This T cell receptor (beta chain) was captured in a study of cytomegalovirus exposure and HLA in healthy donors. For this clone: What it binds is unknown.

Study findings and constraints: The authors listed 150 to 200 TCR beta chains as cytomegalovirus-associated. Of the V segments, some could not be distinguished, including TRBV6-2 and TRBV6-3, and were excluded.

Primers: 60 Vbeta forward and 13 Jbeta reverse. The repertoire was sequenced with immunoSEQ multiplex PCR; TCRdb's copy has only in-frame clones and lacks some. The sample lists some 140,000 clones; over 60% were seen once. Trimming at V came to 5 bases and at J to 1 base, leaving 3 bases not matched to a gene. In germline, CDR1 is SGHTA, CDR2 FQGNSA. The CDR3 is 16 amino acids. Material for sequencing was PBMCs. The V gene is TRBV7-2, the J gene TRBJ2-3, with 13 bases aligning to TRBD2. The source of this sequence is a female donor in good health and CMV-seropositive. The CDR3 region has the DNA TGTGCCAGCAGCCGTGGACTAGCGGGGGGCACAGATACGCAGTATTTT. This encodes CASSRGLAGGTDTQYF. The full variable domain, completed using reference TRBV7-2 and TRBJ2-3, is GAGVSQSPSNKVTEKGKDVELRCDPISGHTALYWYRQSLGQGLEFLIYFQGNSAPDKSGLPSDRFSAERTGGSVSTLTIQRTQQEDSAVYLCASSRGLAGGTDTQYFGPGTRLTVL.